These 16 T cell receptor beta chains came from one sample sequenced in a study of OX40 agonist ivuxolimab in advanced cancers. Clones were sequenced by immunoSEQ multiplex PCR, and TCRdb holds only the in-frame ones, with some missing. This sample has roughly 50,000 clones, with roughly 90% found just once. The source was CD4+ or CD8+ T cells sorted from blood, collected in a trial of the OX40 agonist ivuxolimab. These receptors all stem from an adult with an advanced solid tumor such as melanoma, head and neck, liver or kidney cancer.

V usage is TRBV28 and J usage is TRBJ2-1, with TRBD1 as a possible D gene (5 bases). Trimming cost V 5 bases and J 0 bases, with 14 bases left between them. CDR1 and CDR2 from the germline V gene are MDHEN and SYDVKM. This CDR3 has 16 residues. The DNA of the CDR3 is TGTGCCAGCAGTCCCCACCGACAGATCTCCTACAATGAGCAGTTCTTC. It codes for CASSPHRQISYNEQFF.

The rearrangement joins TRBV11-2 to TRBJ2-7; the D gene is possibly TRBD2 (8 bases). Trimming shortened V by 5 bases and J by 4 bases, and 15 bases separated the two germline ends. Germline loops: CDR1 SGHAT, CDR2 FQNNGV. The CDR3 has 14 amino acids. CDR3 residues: CASSPGGGQYEQYF. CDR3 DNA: TGTGCCAGCAGCCCCGGGGGGGGACAGTACGAGCAGTACTTC.

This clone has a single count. CDR3: CASSWTGGLGYEQYF. The DNA for the CDR3 is TGTGCCAGCAGTTGGACAGGGGGCCTTGGGTACGAGCAGTACTTC. The chain recombines TRBV6-5 with TRBJ2-7; 11 bases are a match to TRBD1. The V gene's germline CDR1 is MNHEY and CDR2 SVGAGI. The length of the CDR3 is 15 residues. Trimming at V came to 4 bases and at J to 4 bases, leaving 6 bases not matched to a gene.

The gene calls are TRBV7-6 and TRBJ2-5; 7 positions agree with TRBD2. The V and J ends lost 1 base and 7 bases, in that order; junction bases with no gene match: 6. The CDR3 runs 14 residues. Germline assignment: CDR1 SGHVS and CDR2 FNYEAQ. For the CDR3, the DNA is TGTGCCAGCAGCTTAGGGATTAGGGAGGGGACCCAGTACTTC. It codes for CASSLGIREGTQYF. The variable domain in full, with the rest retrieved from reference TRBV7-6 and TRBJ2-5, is GAGVSQSPRYKVTKRGQDVALRCDPISGHVSLYWYRQALGQGPEFLTYFNYEAQQDKSGLPNDRFSAERPEGSISTLTIQRTEQRDSAMYRCASSLGIREGTQYFGPGTRLLVL.

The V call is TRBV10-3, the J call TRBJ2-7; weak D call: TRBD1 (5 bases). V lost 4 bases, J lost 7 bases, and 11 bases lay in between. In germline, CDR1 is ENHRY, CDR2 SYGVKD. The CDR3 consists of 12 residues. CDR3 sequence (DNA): TGTGCCATCAGTGTGCAGGGCTTGGAGCAGTACTTC. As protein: CAISVQGLEQYF.

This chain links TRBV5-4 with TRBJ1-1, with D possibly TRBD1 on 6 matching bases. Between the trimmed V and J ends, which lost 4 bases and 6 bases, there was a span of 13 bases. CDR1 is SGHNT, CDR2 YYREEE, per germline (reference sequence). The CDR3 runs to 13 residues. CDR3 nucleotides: TGTGCCAGCAGCACACCGGGACACCCTGAAGCTTTCTTT. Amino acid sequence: CASSTPGHPEAFF.

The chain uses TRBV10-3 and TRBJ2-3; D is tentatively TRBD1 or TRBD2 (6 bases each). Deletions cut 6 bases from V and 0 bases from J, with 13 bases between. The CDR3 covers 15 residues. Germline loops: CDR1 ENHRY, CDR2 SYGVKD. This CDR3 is CAISRGHTSTDTQYF. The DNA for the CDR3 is TGTGCCATCAGCCGGGGGCACACTAGCACAGATACGCAGTATTTT.

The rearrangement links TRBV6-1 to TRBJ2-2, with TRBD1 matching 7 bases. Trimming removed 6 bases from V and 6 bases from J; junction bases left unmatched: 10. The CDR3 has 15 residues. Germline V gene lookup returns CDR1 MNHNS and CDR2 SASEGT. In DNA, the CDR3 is TGTGCCAGCAGCCCTAGGGGGCGCACAGCCGGGGAGCTGTTTTTT. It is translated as CASSPRGRTAGELFF.

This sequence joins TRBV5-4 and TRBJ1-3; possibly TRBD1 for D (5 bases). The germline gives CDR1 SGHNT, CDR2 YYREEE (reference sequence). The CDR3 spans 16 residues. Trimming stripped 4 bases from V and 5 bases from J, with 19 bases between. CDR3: CASSPLGREGRNTIYF. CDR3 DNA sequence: TGTGCCAGCAGCCCGCTGGGCAGGGAAGGAAGAAACACCATATATTTT.

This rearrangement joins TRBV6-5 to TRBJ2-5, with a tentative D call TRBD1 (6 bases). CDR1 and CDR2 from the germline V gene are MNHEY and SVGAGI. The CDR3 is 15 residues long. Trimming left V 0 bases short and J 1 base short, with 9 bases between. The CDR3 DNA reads TGTGCCAGCAGTTACTCTCGGACAGCCCAAGAGACCCAGTACTTC. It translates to CASSYSRTAQETQYF.

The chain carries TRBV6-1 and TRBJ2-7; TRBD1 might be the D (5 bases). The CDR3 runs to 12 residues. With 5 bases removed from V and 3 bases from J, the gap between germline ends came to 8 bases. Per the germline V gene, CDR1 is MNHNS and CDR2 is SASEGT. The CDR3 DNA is TGTGCCAGCAGTTTACAGGACTACGAGCAGTACTTC. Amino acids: CASSLQDYEQYF.

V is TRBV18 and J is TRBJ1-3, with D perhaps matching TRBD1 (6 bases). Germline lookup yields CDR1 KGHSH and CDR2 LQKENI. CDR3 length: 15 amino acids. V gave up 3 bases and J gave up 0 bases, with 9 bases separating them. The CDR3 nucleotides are TGTGCCAGCTCACCGCAGGGGAGCTCTGGAAACACCATATATTTT. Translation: CASSPQGSSGNTIYF.

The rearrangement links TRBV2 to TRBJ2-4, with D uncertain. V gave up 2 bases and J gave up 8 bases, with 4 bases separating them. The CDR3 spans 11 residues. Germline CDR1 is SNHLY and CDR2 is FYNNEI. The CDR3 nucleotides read TGTGCCAGCAGTGAAACATACATTCAGTACTTC. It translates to CASSETYIQYF.

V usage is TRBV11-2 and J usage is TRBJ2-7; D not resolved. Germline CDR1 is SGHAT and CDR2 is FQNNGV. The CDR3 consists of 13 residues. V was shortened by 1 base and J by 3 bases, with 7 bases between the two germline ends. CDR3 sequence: CASSLVRDYEQYF. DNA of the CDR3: TGTGCCAGCAGCTTAGTTAGGGACTACGAGCAGTACTTC.

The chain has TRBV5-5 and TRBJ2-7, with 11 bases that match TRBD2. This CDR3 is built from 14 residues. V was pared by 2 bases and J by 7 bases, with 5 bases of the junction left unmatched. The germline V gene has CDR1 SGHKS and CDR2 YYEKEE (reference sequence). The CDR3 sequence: CASSFTSGSGEQYF. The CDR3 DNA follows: TGTGCCAGCAGCTTTACTAGCGGGAGTGGGGAGCAGTACTTC.

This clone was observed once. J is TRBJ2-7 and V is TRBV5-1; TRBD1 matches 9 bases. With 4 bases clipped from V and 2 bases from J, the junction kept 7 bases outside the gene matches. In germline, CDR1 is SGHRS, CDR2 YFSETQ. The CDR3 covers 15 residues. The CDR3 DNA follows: TGCGCCAGCAGCCTTGGGGACAGGGAAGCCTACGAGCAGTACTTC. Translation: CASSLGDREAYEQYF.